This T cell receptor (beta chain) was recorded in a study of T cells in Graves' hyperthyroidism and ophthalmopathy. This clonotype is medium-sized within its sample. Trimming pared 3 bases from V and 12 bases from J, leaving 15 bases between. Germline loops: CDR1 WNHNN, CDR2 SYGVQD (reference sequence). The CDR3 has 13 residues. In the ophthalmopathy cohort, Clinical Activity Score was at least 3, NOSPECS grade at least 4, and duration under 3 months. Lactation, pregnancy, other autoimmune disease or uncontrolled infection excluded patients. Researchers amplified the TCR beta CDR3 regions from RNA transcripts. Researchers ran a first-round RT-PCR on the TCR CDR3 using the HTBI primer set. Each CDR3 protein is one row after TCRdb ran MiXCR on the multiplex PCR reads. The sample lists 50,000 to 60,000 distinct CDR3 sequences; around 50% were seen once.

The TCR comes from a woman under 40 with Graves' ophthalmopathy. The J gene is TRBJ1-5, the V gene TRBV10-1; D is undetermined. Sequenced material: blood. In DNA, the CDR3 is TGCGCCAGCAGTGAAGATCCGGTTGCAGTCCAGCATTTT. This gives the protein CASSEDPVAVQHF.